This T cell receptor beta chain was captured in a study of blood T cell repertoires in COVID-19. Overall study context: T cells, B-cell-depleted T cells, or PBMCs provided the cDNA or gDNA that served as material.

In the source study's methods: Nucleated cell counts were estimated from reference gene primer amplification. The method was immunoSEQ multiplex PCR; TCRdb's version includes in-frame clones alone and lacks a portion of them. D and trimming were read from the DNA, whereas the V and J calls and clone size are those reported in that table. The sample consists of over 130,000 clones, 88% of them appearing once. Germline CDR1 is MNHEY and CDR2 is SVGAGI. V was shortened by 6 bases and J by 4 bases, with 15 bases between the two germline ends. This CDR3 comprises 14 residues. This clone was seen only a few times.

The sequenced material came from peripheral blood. The sequence came from a man aged 55 to 70 with active or convalescent COVID-19. The V gene is TRBV6-5, the J gene TRBJ1-2; TRBD1 is a possible D gene (6 bases). The CDR3 here is CASSSISGVYGYTF. Here the CDR3 DNA reads TGTGCCAGCAGCTCTATCTCAGGGGTCTATGGCTACACCTTC.